One and the same sample provided the 23 T cell receptor beta chains below, sequenced in a study of blood T cells in healthy people across ages. Sample-barcoded 5' priming and a J-beta primer mix drove a second PCR of about 7 to 12 cycles. TCRdb re-called the 5' RACE reads through MiXCR, storing one row per CDR3 protein. The table includes hundreds of thousands of distinct CDR3 sequences, 62% detected once. What was sequenced was blood. The receptors were gathered from a man aged 25 to 45 in good health.

The chain links TRBV27 to TRBJ1-2; D is perhaps TRBD1 (6 bases). Germline values: CDR1 MNHEY, CDR2 SMNVEV (reference sequence). Trimming left V 5 bases short and J 8 bases short, with 15 bases between. This CDR3 has 13 amino acids. The CDR3 DNA sequence: TGTGCCAGCAGTCCGGGATTGGGGGGCGGCTACACCTTC. This gives the protein CASSPGLGGGYTF.

Ten or more counts support this clonotype. This chain connects TRBV28 to TRBJ2-4; D gene unclear. V was trimmed by 9 bases and J by 5 bases, leaving 11 bases between them. The CDR3 spans 12 residues. CDR1 is MDHEN and CDR2 is SYDVKM in the germline V gene. In DNA form, the CDR3 reads TGTGCCAGTTTGGGGATCCAAAACATTCAGTACTTC. Protein product: CASLGIQNIQYF. Supplemented by reference TRBV28 and TRBJ2-4, the full variable domain reads DVKVTQSSRYLVKRTGEKVFLECVQDMDHENMFWYRQDPGLGLRLIYFSYDVKMKEKGDIPEGYSVSREKKERFSLILESASTNQTSMYLCASLGIQNIQYFGAGTRLSVL.

The CDR3 region is CASSFPIAGGLTNEQFF. In DNA, the CDR3 is TGTGCCAGCAGCTTCCCTATAGCGGGGGGCTTGACGAATGAGCAGTTCTTC. The J gene is TRBJ2-1, the V gene TRBV7-3, with 10 nucleotides matching TRBD2. This CDR3 comprises 17 residues. V dropped 3 bases and J dropped 7; count of bases not matched to a gene: 12. In germline, CDR1 is SGHTA, CDR2 FQGTGA.

This CDR3 reads CASSYGLPNTGELFF. CDR3 coding DNA: TGTGCCAGCAGTTACGGACTCCCGAACACCGGGGAGCTGTTTTTT. V is TRBV6-6 and J is TRBJ2-2; D perhaps matches TRBD2 (5 bases). V lost 2 bases to trimming and J lost 0 bases, with 7 bases between them. There are 15 residues in the CDR3. From germline, CDR1 is MNHNY and CDR2 SVGAGI (reference sequence).

The chain employs TRBV28 and TRBJ1-1; 7 nucleotides line up with TRBD1. Germline lookup yields CDR1 MDHEN and CDR2 SYDVKM. Trimming cost V 6 bases and J 1 base; bases outside gene matches: 5. The CDR3 has 14 residues. The CDR3 DNA follows: TGTGCCAGCAGGCAAGACAGGGAGAACACTGAAGCTTTCTTT. Translation: CASRQDRENTEAFF.

This clonotype showed up many times. This chain links TRBV20-1 with TRBJ2-5; 10 nucleotides align to TRBD1. The germline V gene encodes CDR1 DFQATT and CDR2 SNEGSKA (reference sequence). The CDR3 sequence is 14 residues long. The J segment lost 4 bases and the V segment lost 6 bases, leaving 8 bases of the junction unmatched. As DNA, the CDR3 is TGCAGTGCACCCGACAGGGGGCGGGGAGAGACCCAGTACTTC. Its protein is CSAPDRGRGETQYF.

The gene calls are TRBV4-2 and TRBJ2-1, with 9 positions matching TRBD1. The CDR3 runs to 17 residues. The V gene's germline CDR1 is LGHNA and CDR2 YNFKEQ. Germline trimming cut 5 bases from V and 2 bases from J; bases unmatched to any gene: 10. CDR3 coding DNA: TGTGCCAGCAGCTCTACCCATCGACAGGGGGCCTACAATGAGCAGTTCTTC. Protein sequence: CASSSTHRQGAYNEQFF.

The sample holds a few counts of this clonotype. The chain has TRBV5-1 and TRBJ2-1; TRBD2 aligns across 11 bases. The germline gives CDR1 SGHRS, CDR2 YFSETQ. The CDR3 totals 16 residues. V lost 0 bases, J lost 9 bases, and 8 bases stayed unmatched. CDR3 loop: CASSLVTSGDLREQFF. CDR3 coding DNA: TGCGCCAGCAGCTTGGTGACTAGCGGGGACCTACGTGAGCAGTTCTTC.

The table lists this clonotype with a few counts. The V call is TRBV4-3, the J call TRBJ1-2; weak D call: TRBD1 (5 bases). The CDR3 has 16 amino acids. The V and J ends lost 0 bases and 0 bases respectively, with 11 bases between them. Germline-derived CDR1 and CDR2 are LGHNA and YSLEER. CDR3 sequence: CASSQDRQNPNYGYTF. In nucleotides, the CDR3 is TGCGCCAGCAGCCAAGATCGACAGAATCCTAACTATGGCTACACCTTC.

The table lists this clonotype with a few counts. This chain joins TRBV7-9 and TRBJ1-1; D gene uncertain. Germline lookup yields CDR1 SEHNR and CDR2 FQNEAQ (reference sequence). The CDR3 has 13 amino acids. Trimming took 6 bases from V and 1 from J, leaving 9 bases between them. CDR3 nucleotide sequence: TGTGCCAGCAGTCCCCGTGCGAACACTGAAGCTTTCTTT. Encoded protein: CASSPRANTEAFF.

The genes are TRBV27 and TRBJ2-3; no firm D call. Germline V lookup: CDR1 MNHEY, CDR2 SMNVEV (reference sequence). This CDR3 has 14 amino acids. Trimming cost V 2 bases and J 0 bases, with 6 bases left between them. Here the CDR3 reads CASSLQLSTDTQYF. The CDR3 DNA follows: TGTGCCAGCAGTTTACAGCTTAGCACAGATACGCAGTATTTT.

The chain uses TRBV7-2 and TRBJ1-1; unclear D gene. Trimming removed 5 bases from V and 4 bases from J, with 5 bases in between. CDR1 and CDR2 from the germline V gene are SGHTA and FQGNSA. This CDR3 contains 11 residues. CDR3 residues: CASSITTEAFF. In nucleotides, the CDR3 is TGTGCCAGCAGCATCACCACTGAAGCTTTCTTT. The whole variable domain, remainder taken from reference TRBV7-2 and TRBJ1-1, is GAGVSQSPSNKVTEKGKDVELRCDPISGHTALYWYRQSLGQGLEFLIYFQGNSAPDKSGLPSDRFSAERTGGSVSTLTIQRTQQEDSAVYLCASSITTEAFFGQGTRLTVV.

J is TRBJ2-3 and V is TRBV5-6, with a weak D call TRBD2 (6 bases). The V end was cut by 5 bases, the J end by 0 bases, with 19 bases between. CDR1 and CDR2 from the germline V gene are SGHDT and YYEEEE. CDR3 length: 17 amino acids. In DNA form, the CDR3 reads TGTGCCAGCAGAGGTAGTGCGGGGTTAACTAGCACAGATACGCAGTATTTT. This sequence encodes CASRGSAGLTSTDTQYF.

This chain connects TRBV5-1 to TRBJ2-1; 8 bases line up with TRBD1. The last part of the DNA fits TRBJ2-7 better; the J call may be wrong. This CDR3 has 14 residues. Germline-derived CDR1 and CDR2 are SGHRS and YFSETQ. CDR3 amino acids: CASAAQGAYNKQYF. In nucleotides, the CDR3 is TGCGCCAGCGCCGCGCAGGGGGCCTACAATAAGCAGTACTTC.

CDR3 DNA: TGTGCCAGCAGCCCCCTGAGGGACCCGGACTACGAGCAGTACTTC. Translated, it gives CASSPLRDPDYEQYF. The chain carries TRBV14 and TRBJ2-5, with D possibly being TRBD1 or TRBD2 (5 bases each). The tail of the sequence fits TRBJ2-7 better, so the J call may be wrong. The CDR3 has 15 residues. From germline, CDR1 is SGHDN and CDR2 FVKESK.

The rearrangement joins TRBV6-2 or TRBV6-3 to TRBJ2-4; 7 nucleotides line up with TRBD1. The DNA end is more similar to TRBJ2-5, so the J call may be wrong. CDR1 is MNHEY and CDR2 is SVGEGT in the germline V gene. The CDR3 contains 15 residues. CDR3 amino acids: CASSPLTGNPETQYF. For the CDR3, the DNA is TGTGCCAGCAGTCCGCTGACAGGGAACCCAGAGACCCAGTACTTC.

The chain employs TRBV6-2 or TRBV6-3 and TRBJ2-3, with D tentatively TRBD1 (6 bases). From germline, CDR1 is MNHEY and CDR2 SVGEGT. This CDR3 contains 14 residues. V was pared by 6 bases and J by 8 bases, with 18 bases between. This CDR3 reads CASRGTPEGGTQYF. CDR3 in DNA: TGTGCCAGCAGAGGGACACCTGAAGGAGGTACGCAGTATTTT.

The rearrangement uses TRBV2 and TRBJ1-5; TRBD1 might be the D (6 bases). V lost 6 bases to trimming and J lost 0 bases, with 12 bases between them. Germline V CDR1 and CDR2: SNHLY, FYNNEI. The CDR3 is made up of 15 amino acids. CDR3 coding DNA: TGTGCCAGCAGAATGCAGGGGTATAGCAATCAGCCCCAGCATTTT. It codes for CASRMQGYSNQPQHF.

This clonotype turned up a few times. The chain links TRBV4-3 to TRBJ2-6; 10 bases are a match to TRBD1. The V segment lost 4 bases and the J segment 3 bases; nucleotides outside the gene matches: 3. This CDR3 has 16 amino acids. CDR1 is LGHNA and CDR2 is YSLEER in the germline V gene. CDR3 region: CASSPGQGFGANVLTF. For the CDR3, the DNA is TGCGCCAGCAGCCCGGGACAGGGGTTTGGGGCCAACGTCCTGACTTTC.

The chain links TRBV4-3 to TRBJ2-3, with 9 bases fitting TRBD2. Trimming cost V 4 bases and J 2 bases; bases outside gene matches: 7. The germline V gene has CDR1 LGHNA and CDR2 YSLEER. The CDR3 has 16 amino acids. CDR3 coding DNA: TGCGCCAGCAGCCCATGGCGGGGGGGGTTCACAGATACGCAGTATTTT. This encodes CASSPWRGGFTDTQYF.

The chain joins TRBV20-1 to TRBJ1-2, with D uncertain. Germline-derived CDR1 and CDR2 are DFQATT and SNEGSKA (reference sequence). V was clipped by 1 base and J by 2 bases, with 8 bases between them. The CDR3 spans 13 residues. CDR3 nucleotide sequence: TGCAGTGCTAGAGTGGACCCAAACTATGGCTACACCTTC. Its translation is CSARVDPNYGYTF.

Turning to this clonotype: Germline is not matched at one junction end, which may reflect a read error. V is TRBV6-1 and J is TRBJ2-6; D is possibly TRBD1 (5 bases). Germline CDR1 reads MNHNS; CDR2 reads SASEGT. This CDR3 region has 13 residues. CDR3 amino acids: CASSERGASVLTF. The CDR3 DNA reads as TGTGCCAGCAGTGAACGTGGGGCCAGCGTCCTGACTTTC.

The CDR3 nucleotides read TGCAGTGCTAATCCACAGAAGAACATTCAGTACTTC. It translates to CSANPQKNIQYF. The V call is TRBV20-1, the J call TRBJ2-4; D call uncertain. CDR1 and CDR2 (germline): DFQATT, SNEGSKA (reference sequence). The CDR3 loop spans 12 amino acids. V lost 4 bases and J lost 7, with 11 bases in between.